Reported below is one TCR beta chain. The data are from a study of blood T cells in healthy people across ages. PCR was performed a second time for 7 to 11 cycles using a sample-barcoded 5' primer and a J-beta primer mix. Each CDR3 protein is one row after TCRdb ran MiXCR on the 5' RACE reads. The data hold around 500,000 distinct CDR3 sequences, with about 25% observed a single time. The CDR3 is 17 residues long. V lost 0 bases to trimming and J lost 2 bases, with 14 bases between them. Germline CDR1 and CDR2: ENHRY and SYGVKD. In addition, the sample was reused for a study of T cells of mothers and their children.

The chain is built from TRBV10-3 and TRBJ1-5; D may be TRBD1 (5 bases). The TCR sequence derives from a boy aged 2 to 9 in good health. The sequenced sample was blood. The CDR3 is CAISESRVAGRNQPQHF. DNA for the CDR3: TGTGCCATCAGTGAGTCGAGGGTTGCAGGGCGCAATCAGCCCCAGCATTTT.